The 29 T cell receptor beta chains reported below all come from one sample, sequenced in a study of T cell responses to AZD1222 COVID-19 vaccine. Here immunoSEQ multiplex PCR was the method, and the copy in TCRdb shows in-frame clones only, minus some. The sample includes roughly 80,000 clones, 88% seen only once; the top ten take 4% to 5.5%. Source: peripheral blood, taken on day 0 of MenACWY control vaccination. These TCRs come from an adult in good health.

The chain couples TRBV7-9 to TRBJ1-5, with D possibly TRBD1 on 5 matching bases. The CDR3 is 15 residues long. Deletions cut 5 bases from V and 7 bases from J, with 18 bases between. The germline CDR1 and CDR2 sequences are SEHNR and FQNEAQ (reference sequence). The CDR3 protein is CASSQNVGGNQPQHF. CDR3 coding DNA: TGTGCCAGCAGCCAAAACGTGGGGGGAAACCAGCCCCAGCATTTT. The full variable domain, completed using reference TRBV7-9 and TRBJ1-5, is DTGVSQNPRHKITKRGQNVTFRCDPISEHNRLYWYRQTLGQGPEFLTYFQNEAQLEKSRLLSDRFSAERPKGSFSTLEIQRTEQGDSAMYLCASSQNVGGNQPQHFGDGTRLSIL.

The chain employs TRBV7-9 and TRBJ2-3; no clear D gene. CDR3 size: 13 residues. V lost 4 bases to trimming and J lost 2 bases, with 7 bases between them. Looked up from germline, CDR1 is SEHNR and CDR2 is FQNEAQ (reference sequence). CDR3: CASSSRNTDTQYF. The CDR3 bases are TGTGCCAGCAGCTCGAGGAACACAGATACGCAGTATTTT.

The rearrangement links TRBV25-1 to TRBJ2-5; D might be TRBD1 (6 bases). Germline values: CDR1 MGHDK, CDR2 SYGVNS. The V end lost 4 bases, the J end lost 5 bases, and 11 bases lay between the germline ends. The CDR3 covers 13 residues. The CDR3 DNA reads as TGTGCCAGCAGTGTGGGGGCGGCGGAGACCCAGTACTTC. Amino acid sequence: CASSVGAAETQYF.

The rearrangement links TRBV19 to TRBJ1-5; no clear D. CDR1 and CDR2 (germline): LNHDA, SQIVND (reference sequence). The V end was cut by 4 bases, the J end by 3 bases, with 10 bases between. The CDR3 length is 14 residues. This CDR3 reads CASSTRHVNQPQHF. CDR3 DNA: TGTGCCAGTAGTACCCGACACGTCAATCAGCCCCAGCATTTT.

The V and J genes are TRBV6-5 and TRBJ1-6; 7 positions match TRBD1. This CDR3 region has 13 residues. With 8 bases clipped from V and 9 bases from J, the junction kept 7 bases outside the gene matches. Germline CDR1 and CDR2: MNHEY and SVGAGI. CDR3 sequence reads: CASARDSGSPLHF. CDR3 in DNA: TGTGCCAGCGCCCGGGACAGTGGTTCACCCCTCCACTTT.

The chain links TRBV3-1 (or the pseudogene TRBV3-2) to TRBJ2-7; D is unresolved. Trimming removed 1 base from V and 3 bases from J, with 4 bases in between. Germline V gene data show CDR1 as LGHDT and CDR2 as YNNKEL (reference sequence). The CDR3 extends over 12 amino acids. In DNA, the CDR3 is TGTGCCAGCAGCCAAGTTTACTACGAGCAGTACTTC. Protein sequence: CASSQVYYEQYF.

A single count supports this clone. The chain recombines TRBV4-2 with TRBJ2-5; the match to TRBD2 covers 13 bases. The V gene end was trimmed by 5 bases and the J gene end by 9 bases; junction bases not matched to a gene: 3. The CDR3 totals 13 residues. In germline, CDR1 is LGHNA, CDR2 YNFKEQ. As DNA, the CDR3 is TGTGCCAGCAGCTGGACTAGCGGGAGTGCCCAGTACTTC. This translates into CASSWTSGSAQYF.

CDR3 coding DNA: TGTGCCAGCAGCAAGCGTACAGCTTCCTACGAGCAGTACTTC. Translated: CASSKRTASYEQYF. This chain uses TRBV21-1 with TRBJ2-7; TRBD1, the D gene given by the table, was not confirmed from the DNA. TRBV21-1 is marked as a pseudogene. This CDR3 spans 14 amino acids.

The chain combines TRBV30 with TRBJ2-1; no reliable D call. The CDR3 has 14 amino acids. The germline CDR1 and CDR2 sequences are GTSNPN and SVGIG (reference sequence). V shed 2 bases and J shed 10 bases, with 18 bases lying between them. This CDR3 reads CAWSPRVGFGEQFF. CDR3 nucleotides: TGTGCCTGGAGTCCTCGAGTGGGGTTCGGAGAGCAGTTCTTC. Combining the CDR3 with reference TRBV30 and TRBJ2-1 gives the whole variable domain SQTIHQWPATLVQPVGSPLSLECTVEGTSNPNLYWYRQAAGRGLQLLFYSVGIGQISSEVPQNLSASRPQDRQFILSSKKLLLSDSGFYLCAWSPRVGFGEQFFGPGTRLTVL.

V usage is TRBV18 and J usage is TRBJ2-7, with D uncertain. Per the germline V gene, CDR1 is KGHSH and CDR2 is LQKENI. Trimming cost V 5 bases and J 4 bases, with 12 bases left between them. The CDR3 consists of 13 residues. For the CDR3, the DNA is TGTGCCAGCTCAACCGGGCTCTTATACGAGCAGTACTTC. Its protein is CASSTGLLYEQYF.

This rearrangement joins TRBV7-2 to TRBJ2-3, with D perhaps given as TRBD1 or TRBD2 (6 bases each). V gave up 1 base and J gave up 6 bases, with 17 bases separating them. Germline V CDR1 and CDR2: SGHTA, FQGNSA. The CDR3 sequence is 16 residues long. The CDR3 DNA sequence: TGTGCCAGCAGCTTAGTAGGCGGGATGAGGGGGGATACGCAGTATTTT. Translation: CASSLVGGMRGDTQYF.

The chain uses TRBV5-5 and TRBJ2-4, with D possibly TRBD1 on 6 matching bases. Per germline, CDR1 SGHKS and CDR2 YYEKEE (reference sequence). V was cut by 4 bases and J by 2 bases, with 10 bases left in between. CDR3 length: 14 residues. In DNA form, the CDR3 reads TGTGCCAGCAGCAGGCAGGGGACCAAAAACATTCAGTACTTC. This encodes CASSRQGTKNIQYF. Full variable domain (remainder filled in from reference TRBV5-5 and TRBJ2-4): DAGVTQSPTHLIKTRGQQVTLRCSPISGHKSVSWYQQVLGQGPQFIFQYYEKEERGRGNFPDRFSARQFPNYSSELNVNALLLGDSALYLCASSRQGTKNIQYFGAGTRLSVL.

The chain has TRBV6-5 and TRBJ1-1; D possibly corresponds to TRBD1 (5 bases). Trimming stripped 6 bases from V and 1 base from J, with 6 bases between. This CDR3 spans 12 amino acids. The V gene's germline CDR1 is MNHEY and CDR2 SVGAGI. CDR3 DNA: TGTGCCAGCAGGACAGAGAACACTGAAGCTTTCTTT. This translates into CASRTENTEAFF.

The chain recombines TRBV19 with TRBJ2-2; maybe TRBD1 (6 bases). V was clipped by 6 bases and J by 1 base, with 9 bases between them. CDR3 size: 14 residues. The germline gives CDR1 LNHDA, CDR2 SQIVND (reference sequence). The CDR3 sequence is CASRQGMNTGELFF. CDR3 DNA: TGTGCCAGTAGGCAGGGGATGAACACCGGGGAGCTGTTTTTT.

The V call is TRBV11-3, the J call TRBJ2-1; tentative D call: TRBD2 (6 bases). CDR1 and CDR2 (germline): SGHNT, YENEEA. V dropped 5 bases and J dropped 1 base, with 12 bases sitting between them. CDR3 size: 15 residues. Here the CDR3 DNA reads TGTGCCAGCAGCGGGGGGACTGGATCCTACAATGAGCAGTTCTTC. Its translation is CASSGGTGSYNEQFF.

The genes are TRBV7-3 and TRBJ2-7; TRBD1 agrees at 10 bases. CDR1 SGHTA and CDR2 FQGTGA come from the germline V gene. This CDR3 region has 16 residues. Germline trimming cut 5 bases from V and 4 bases from J; bases unmatched to any gene: 11. In DNA form, the CDR3 reads TGTGCCAGCAGCCTTCAGGCCGGACAGGGGGATTACGAGCAGTACTTC. Translation: CASSLQAGQGDYEQYF.

J is TRBJ2-3 and V is TRBV5-4; 9 bases line up with TRBD1. This CDR3 spans 17 amino acids. Trimming removed 4 bases from V and 3 bases from J; junction bases left unmatched: 12. Germline values: CDR1 SGHNT, CDR2 YYREEE (reference sequence). Written as DNA, the CDR3 is TGTGCCAGCAGCCCGGACCTACAGGGGGCTGGGACAGATACGCAGTATTTT. Translation gives CASSPDLQGAGTDTQYF.

J is TRBJ1-5 and V is TRBV6-5; 8 nucleotides agree with TRBD1. The CDR3 loop spans 13 amino acids. V lost 4 bases and J lost 4; bases outside the gene matches: 0. CDR1 is MNHEY, CDR2 SVGAGI, per germline. CDR3 amino acids: CASSWTGNQPQHF. For the CDR3, the DNA is TGTGCCAGCAGTTGGACAGGGAATCAGCCCCAGCATTTT.

The V and J genes are TRBV25-1 and TRBJ1-1, with D unclear. Trimming took 1 base from V and 1 from J, leaving 1 base between them. Germline V gives CDR1 MGHDK, CDR2 SYGVNS. The CDR3 is made up of 12 amino acids. As DNA, the CDR3 is TGTGCCAGCAGTGAATGGAACACTGAAGCTTTCTTT. This translates into CASSEWNTEAFF. Combining the CDR3 with reference TRBV25-1 and TRBJ1-1 gives the whole variable domain EADIYQTPRYLVIGTGKKITLECSQTMGHDKMYWYQQDPGMELHLIHYSYGVNSTEKGDLSSESTVSRIRTEHFPLTLESARPSHTSQYLCASSEWNTEAFFGQGTRLTVV.

This chain links TRBV6-5 with TRBJ1-3; perhaps TRBD1 as D (5 bases). The CDR3 consists of 14 residues. The germline gives CDR1 MNHEY, CDR2 SVGAGI. V lost 6 bases, J lost 0 bases, and 9 bases lay in between. As DNA, the CDR3 is TGTGCCAGCAGCTTGACAGTCTCTGGAAACACCATATATTTT. It encodes CASSLTVSGNTIYF.

The genes are TRBV3-1 (or the pseudogene TRBV3-2) and TRBJ1-2, with D tentatively TRBD1 (5 bases). The germline V gene has CDR1 LGHDT and CDR2 YNNKEL (reference sequence). CDR3 length equals 17 residues. V shed 4 bases and J shed 2 bases, with 20 bases lying between them. The chain's CDR3 is CASSPLSRDSRNYGYTF. The CDR3 nucleotides read TGTGCCAGCAGCCCACTGTCCCGGGACTCAAGGAACTATGGCTACACCTTC.

This clone came up once. This chain joins TRBV6-5 and TRBJ2-5; no clear D. V was cut by 6 bases and J by 5 bases, with 13 bases left in between. Germline V lookup: CDR1 MNHEY, CDR2 SVGAGI. The CDR3 consists of 13 residues. In nucleotides, the CDR3 is TGTGCCAGCAGGAATCAGCCACGGGAGACCCAGTACTTC. As protein: CASRNQPRETQYF.

V is TRBV24-1 and J is TRBJ2-5; 7 bases line up with TRBD2. This CDR3 spans 13 amino acids. Germline-derived CDR1 and CDR2 are KGHDR and SFDVKD. Trimming cost V 9 bases and J 4 bases; bases outside gene matches: 7. The CDR3 reads CATQVPGGETQYF. Written as DNA, the CDR3 is TGTGCCACCCAAGTGCCGGGGGGAGAGACCCAGTACTTC.

This clone was picked up a small number of times. The CDR3 DNA reads TGTGCCAGTACCTCGTGGGGCTCCCCCAACGAGCAGTACTTC. This encodes CASTSWGSPNEQYF. The rearrangement joins TRBV19 to TRBJ2-7, with D possibly TRBD1 on 5 matching bases. V lost 7 bases and J lost 5, with 18 bases in between. The CDR3 has 14 residues. Germline lookup yields CDR1 LNHDA and CDR2 SQIVND (reference sequence).

The chain combines TRBV28 with TRBJ1-4, with D possibly TRBD1 on 6 matching bases. Between the trimmed V and J ends, which lost 7 bases and 8 bases, there was a span of 20 bases. This CDR3 comprises 15 residues. Per the germline V gene, CDR1 is MDHEN and CDR2 is SYDVKM. The CDR3 sequence: CASTSSRGAREKLFF. CDR3 DNA: TGTGCCAGCACCTCTTCGCGGGGGGCGAGAGAAAAACTGTTTTTT.

The V and J genes are TRBV19 and TRBJ1-2; D not certain. V lost 4 bases to trimming and J lost 0 bases, with 18 bases between them. This CDR3 comprises 17 residues. Per the germline V gene, CDR1 is LNHDA and CDR2 is SQIVND (reference sequence). The CDR3 loop is CASSTPSLEVTNYGYTF. CDR3 DNA sequence: TGTGCCAGTAGTACCCCTTCCTTGGAGGTGACTAACTATGGCTACACCTTC.

The rearrangement uses TRBV11-2 and TRBJ1-1; D call uncertain. Germline V lookup: CDR1 SGHAT, CDR2 FQNNGV. V was clipped by 2 bases and J by 6 bases, with 13 bases between them. The CDR3 runs 14 residues. The CDR3 nucleotides are TGTGCCAGCAGCTTAAGACGGGTGAGCTCTGAAGCTTTCTTT. Amino acid sequence: CASSLRRVSSEAFF.

The chain uses TRBV6-5 and TRBJ2-6, with TRBD2 as a possible D gene (5 bases). V was trimmed by 6 bases and J by 4 bases, leaving 10 bases between them. The CDR3 has 14 amino acids. Germline-derived CDR1 and CDR2 are MNHEY and SVGAGI. CDR3 amino acids: CASRQTGGANVLTF. The CDR3 DNA follows: TGTGCCAGCAGACAAACGGGGGGGGCCAACGTCCTGACTTTC.

J is TRBJ1-4 and V is TRBV4-1; D not certain. CDR1 and CDR2 (germline): MGHRA, YSYEKL. V dropped 1 base and J dropped 6 bases, with 12 bases sitting between them. The CDR3 has 15 amino acids. The CDR3 DNA follows: TGCGCCAGCAGCCAAGTGGGAGCGCCCCATGAAAAACTGTTTTTT. Residues: CASSQVGAPHEKLFF.